This T cell receptor beta chain was identified during a study of shared clonotypes between healthy human individuals (dated by TCRdb to about 2020). For the study in its entirety: Three men and a couple of women, aged 18 to 49 years, made up the cohort. To increase sequencing depth and limit assay-specific biases, different laboratories used diverse techniques to prepare libraries and sequence TCR repertoires. Per donor, three plates each were used for CD4 naive and CD4 memory, two for CD8 naive, and one for CD8 memory. Leukapheresis yielded between about 0.94 and 8.9 billion PBMCs per donor. To estimate repertoire size and how much clonotype sharing occurs between individuals, the study deeply sequenced the blood TCR repertoires of several healthy adults. What the work shows at the level of the full study, not this receptor alone: When a handful of donors were compared, the shared fraction of clonotypes was about 5.4% for naive CD4, approximately 3.5% for naive CD8, 2% to 2.5% for memory CD4, and approximately 0.4% for memory CD8. Naive subsets generally had larger estimated clonotype richness than memory subsets did. Sampling was restricted to blood, and TCR repertoires in tissue are likely to differ from TCR repertoires in blood. Based on pairwise subsampling, the degree of clonotype sharing among donors was expected to be affected by sequencing depth. Rarefaction of sorted-subset datasets indicated incomplete sequencing despite the large sequencing depth. Compared with non-shared clonotypes, the clonotypes found in all four sorted-subset donors had higher generation probabilities. The small number of donors limited the genetic and exposure-history diversity represented.

Donors were healthy HIV-negative adults with no recently reported acute infections or vaccinations. Every donor was a Caucasian adult residing in Nashville, Tennessee, USA. CD4+ T cells were enriched by magnetic negative selection, after which naive cells were positively selected on CD45RA and the negative fraction was taken as the memory subset. Blood was obtained by leukapheresis, after which PBMCs were separated by Ficoll-Histopaque density gradient centrifugation and cryopreserved in liquid nitrogen vapor phase. Purity and quantity of every magnetically sorted T cell population were checked by analytical flow cytometry. Genomic DNA was isolated from each sorted fraction and quantified by UV absorbance on a Nanodrop 2000c. TCR CDR3 regions were amplified from genomic DNA by multiplex PCR using the deep immunoSEQ assay. For each cell subset, the extracted genomic DNA was distributed evenly across all wells of several immunoSEQ 96-well plates, and each plate served as one replicate. For sorted subsets, approximately 190 ng of genomic DNA, equivalent to roughly 33,000 T cell genomes, went into each replicate PCR. Purified libraries were quantified with a Qubit 3.0 fluorometer, sized on a Bioanalyzer 2100, and re-quantified with the KAPA Library Quantification kit. Every immunoSEQ 96-well plate was sequenced on a separate single-read 150-cycle Illumina NextSeq 550 flow cell. In the original analysis: Because the immunoSEQ output included only junctional sequences and no quality scores, the filtering could not be the same as the filtering used for full-length reads. Sequences were annotated with PyIR, a Python wrapper for IgBLAST v1.9, and V/J genes and CDR3 were assigned using IMGT germline references. Any read was removed if the V/J assignment was weak (E-value above 1e-6), the CDR3 was missing, or the read contained stop codons, out-of-frame junctions, or ambiguous translated residues. A V3J clonotype was defined by an identical inferred V gene, J gene, and CDR3 amino acid sequence. The percentage overlap between two repertoires was calculated by dividing the number of shared unique clonotypes by the size of the smaller repertoire. RTK rarefaction, the Chao1 estimator, and Recon v2.1 estimates of unobserved clonotypes were used to assess repertoire richness. OLGA was used to compute generation probabilities for all TCRbeta clonotypes that the gDNA method yielded from a handful of donors. TCRdb provides this immuneACCESS table in a form limited to in-frame rearrangements. Some clones are lacking; in checked studies, under half of them reflect an unresolved V gene, and why the rest are absent is not known. V, J and clone size were drawn from that table, and D and trimming were deduced from the DNA. The sample table contains 2 million to 3 million clones; only one count was recorded for approximately 93% of them. Together, the top ten hold 0.36% of the sample.

Note on this clone: It has no known antigen specificity. No base quality values were provided; no much bigger clone lies one nucleotide off.

V loses 1 base of germline sequence and J loses 1 base, and the interval between the two ends is 19 bases. The germline V gene provides CDR1 MGHRA and CDR2 YSYEKL. The CDR3 has 18 amino acids, counting the end cysteine and phenylalanine. Only the CDR3 part of the read is kept: 54 bases, read in frame from the first base. Sequenced material: naive CD4+ T cells from PBMCs. Explained via the paper, the cell subset or site label denotes: CD45RA+ positively selected. The sequence came from a man aged 18 to 29 in good health. Some clones in this sample may be carry-over from other donors' samples. In this chain, TRBV4-1 is recombined with TRBJ2-5; perhaps TRBD2 is the D gene, with 6 bases matching. The nucleotides read TGCGCCAGCAGCCAAGGACGTGACCGTGCGGGGCGCCAAGAGACCCAGTACTTC. This codes for CASSQGRDRAGRQETQYF.